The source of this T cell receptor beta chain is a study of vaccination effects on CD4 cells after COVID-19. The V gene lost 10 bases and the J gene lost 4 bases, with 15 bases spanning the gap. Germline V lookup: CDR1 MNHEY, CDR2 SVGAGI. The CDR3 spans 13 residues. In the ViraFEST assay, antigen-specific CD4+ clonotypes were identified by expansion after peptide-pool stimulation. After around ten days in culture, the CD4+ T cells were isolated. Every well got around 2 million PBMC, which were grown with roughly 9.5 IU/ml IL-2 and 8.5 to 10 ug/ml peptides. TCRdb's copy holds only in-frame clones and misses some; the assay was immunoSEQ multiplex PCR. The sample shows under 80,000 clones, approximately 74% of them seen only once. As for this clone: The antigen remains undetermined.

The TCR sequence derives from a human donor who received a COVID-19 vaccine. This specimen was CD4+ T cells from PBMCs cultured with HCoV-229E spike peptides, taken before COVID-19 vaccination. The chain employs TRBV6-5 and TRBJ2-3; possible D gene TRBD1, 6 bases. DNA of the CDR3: TGTGCCATCCACCTGACAGGACCAGATACGCAGTATTTT. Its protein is CAIHLTGPDTQYF.